These 12 T cell receptor beta chains were sequenced from one sample in a study of T and B cells in COVID-19 patients. BIOMED2 TRB-A/B primer pools were used in multiplex TRB PCR. TCRdb reanalysed the multiplex PCR reads using MiXCR and keeps one entry per CDR3 protein. The top ten hold roughly 4% of the sample, which has some 14,000 distinct CDR3 sequences, 25% seen once. From blood, about 230-500 ng of genomic DNA served as TRB template. The material sequenced was blood. These receptors came from a human donor who had recovered from COVID-19.

The chain carries TRBV19 and TRBJ1-2; 8 nucleotides line up with TRBD1. Per germline, CDR1 LNHDA and CDR2 SQIVND (reference sequence). The CDR3 extends over 14 amino acids. The V and J ends lost 3 bases and 9 bases, in that order; junction bases with no gene match: 9. CDR3 in DNA: TGTGCCAGTAGTATGAAGGGACAGGTTGAGCGCTACACCTTC. It specifies CASSMKGQVERYTF. The whole variable domain, filled in from reference TRBV19 and TRBJ1-2, reads DGGITQSPKYLFRKEGQNVTLSCEQNLNHDAMYWYRQDPGQGLRLIYYSQIVNDFQKGDIAEGYSVSREKKESFPLTVTSAQKNPTAFYLCASSMKGQVERYTFGSGTRLTVV.

This clonotype is judged medium-sized (0.01 to 0.1%). The genes are TRBV19 and TRBJ2-2; D unresolved. V was shortened by 7 bases and J by 0 bases, with 12 bases between the two germline ends. Germline CDR1 LNHDA, CDR2 SQIVND (reference sequence). The CDR3 has 15 amino acids. CDR3 region: CASMAGTANTGELFF. The CDR3 DNA follows: TGTGCCAGTATGGCAGGAACCGCGAACACCGGGGAGCTGTTTTTT.

This clonotype qualifies as medium-sized (0.01 to 0.1%). The chain links TRBV29-1 to TRBJ2-7; 10 nucleotides line up with TRBD2. The length of the CDR3 is 17 residues. The trim removed 4 bases at V and 6 bases at J, leaving 18 bases unmatched. Looked up from germline, CDR1 is SQVTM and CDR2 is ANQGSEA. The CDR3 DNA reads as TGCAGCGTTGCGGGGACAGGAGCGCGAGCGGGGGGGAGCGAGCAGTACTTC. This encodes CSVAGTGARAGGSEQYF.

By sample fraction, this clonotype is medium-sized. The chain is built from TRBV6-2 or TRBV6-3 and TRBJ2-6; D gene uncertain. Trimming removed 7 bases from V and 0 bases from J, with 10 bases in between. CDR1 is MNHEY and CDR2 is SVGEGT in the germline V gene. The CDR3 has 15 residues. CDR3 sequence reads: CASTDGNSGANVLTF. In DNA, the CDR3 is TGTGCCAGCACCGACGGAAACTCTGGGGCCAACGTCCTGACTTTC.

This clonotype is labeled as medium-sized. The chain is built from TRBV19 and TRBJ2-7; D unresolved. Germline loops: CDR1 LNHDA, CDR2 SQIVND (reference sequence). V lost 2 bases and J lost 1, with 12 bases in between. The CDR3 is made up of 15 amino acids. CDR3 nucleotides: TGTGCCAGTAGTATAAGGGAACACGCGTCCTACGAGCAGTACTTC. Amino acid sequence: CASSIREHASYEQYF.

CDR3 nucleotides: TGCAGCGTCGGACAGGGGGTAGATACGCAGTATTTT. Its translation: CSVGQGVDTQYF. This chain connects TRBV29-1 to TRBJ2-3; 10 nucleotides line up with TRBD1. Trimming at V came to 6 bases and at J to 5 bases, leaving 2 bases not matched to a gene. The CDR3 extends over 12 amino acids. The germline CDR1 and CDR2 sequences are SQVTM and ANQGSEA.

This clonotype qualifies as medium-sized. This chain uses TRBV5-6 with TRBJ2-7; maybe TRBD1 (5 bases). The germline V gene has CDR1 SGHDT and CDR2 YYEEEE. Trimming took 2 bases from V and 3 from J, leaving 15 bases between them. There are 15 residues in the CDR3. This chain's CDR3 is CASSFIGQGIYEQYF. The CDR3 DNA reads TGTGCCAGCAGCTTTATCGGGCAGGGAATCTACGAGCAGTACTTC.

This chain links TRBV27 with TRBJ1-2; TRBD1 matches at 9 bases. The CDR3 consists of 16 residues. V trimming: 3 bases; J trimming: 4 bases; junction bases outside the gene matches: 9. Germline loops: CDR1 MNHEY, CDR2 SMNVEV (reference sequence). CDR3: CASSLATGGEGYGYTF. CDR3 DNA sequence: TGTGCCAGCAGTTTGGCGACAGGGGGTGAAGGCTATGGCTACACCTTC.

In this sample, this clonotype is medium-sized. The rearrangement links TRBV13 to TRBJ2-2; 11 bases agree with TRBD2. CDR3 length equals 20 residues. V was clipped by 3 bases and J by 1 base; unmatched bases: 13. The germline V gene encodes CDR1 PRHDT and CDR2 FYEKMQ (reference sequence). For the CDR3, the DNA is TGTGCCAGCAGCTTGATGGATCTAGAGGGGACTAGCGGGAACACCGGGGAGCTGTTTTTT. It encodes CASSLMDLEGTSGNTGELFF.

This clonotype was seen ten or more times. The chain employs TRBV6-4 and TRBJ2-3, with 7 bases that match TRBD1. After removal of 4 bases from V and 4 bases from J, the junction contained 2 bases not matched to a gene. The CDR3 runs to 13 residues. Germline CDR1 MRHNA, CDR2 SNTAGT. The DNA for the CDR3 is TGTGCCAGCAGTGGACAGGGCGCAGATACGCAGTATTTT. It translates to CASSGQGADTQYF.

There are a few counts of this clonotype. J is TRBJ2-7 and V is TRBV6-4; 9 bases agree with TRBD2. The CDR3 loop spans 18 amino acids. CDR1 and CDR2 (germline): MRHNA, SNTAGT. V dropped 8 bases and J dropped 0; count of bases not matched to a gene: 17. The CDR3, as DNA: TGTGCCAGCGGAAAAGGGGGCGCGACTAGCGGAAGCTCCTACGAGCAGTACTTC. It codes for CASGKGGATSGSSYEQYF.

This clonotype qualifies as medium-sized. V gene TRBV6-5 combines with J gene TRBJ1-2; TRBD1 agrees at 8 bases. CDR1 MNHEY and CDR2 SVGAGI come from the germline V gene. V lost 0 bases to trimming and J lost 9 bases; unmatched junction nucleotides: 15. The CDR3 is made up of 17 amino acids. The CDR3 region has the DNA TGTGCCAGCAGTTACTCGACCCGGACAGGGACGATTGCTCGCTACACCTTC. Translated: CASSYSTRTGTIARYTF.